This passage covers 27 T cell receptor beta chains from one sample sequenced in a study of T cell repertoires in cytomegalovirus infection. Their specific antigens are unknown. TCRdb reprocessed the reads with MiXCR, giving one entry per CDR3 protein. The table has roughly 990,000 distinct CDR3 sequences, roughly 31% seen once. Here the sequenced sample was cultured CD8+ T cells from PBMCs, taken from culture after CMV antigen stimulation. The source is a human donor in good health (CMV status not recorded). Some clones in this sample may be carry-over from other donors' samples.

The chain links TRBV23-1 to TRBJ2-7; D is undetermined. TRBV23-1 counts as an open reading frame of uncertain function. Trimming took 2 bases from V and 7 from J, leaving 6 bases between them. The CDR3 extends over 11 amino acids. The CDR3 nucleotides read TGCGCCAGCAGTCAACTGAGAGAGCAGTACGTC. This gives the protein CASSQLREQYV.

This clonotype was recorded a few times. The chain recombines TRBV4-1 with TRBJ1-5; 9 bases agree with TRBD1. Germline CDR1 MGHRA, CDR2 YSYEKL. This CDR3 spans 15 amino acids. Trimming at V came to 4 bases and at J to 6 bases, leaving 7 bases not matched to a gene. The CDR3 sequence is CASSLRTGEAQPQHF. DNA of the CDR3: TGCGCCAGCAGCCTTAGGACAGGGGAAGCTCAGCCCCAGCATTTT.

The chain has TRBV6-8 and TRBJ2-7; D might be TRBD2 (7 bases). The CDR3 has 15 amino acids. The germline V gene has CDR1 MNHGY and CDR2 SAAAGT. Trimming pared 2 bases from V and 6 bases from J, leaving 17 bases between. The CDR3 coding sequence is TGTGCCAGCAGTTACGGGTTGGGGGGGCCGGGCGAGCAGTACTTC. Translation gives CASSYGLGGPGEQYF.

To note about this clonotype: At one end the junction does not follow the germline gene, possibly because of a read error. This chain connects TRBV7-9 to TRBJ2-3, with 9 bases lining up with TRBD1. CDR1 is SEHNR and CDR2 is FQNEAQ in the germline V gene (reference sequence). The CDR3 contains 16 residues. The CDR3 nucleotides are TGTGTCAGCAGCACAACACAGGGGGCGAGCGCAGATACGCAGTATTTT. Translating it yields CVSSTTQGASADTQYF.

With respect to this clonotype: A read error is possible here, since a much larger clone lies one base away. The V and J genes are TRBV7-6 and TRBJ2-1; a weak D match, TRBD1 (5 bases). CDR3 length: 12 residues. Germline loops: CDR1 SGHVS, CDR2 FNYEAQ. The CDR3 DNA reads TGTGCCAGCAGCCCAGGGTCCAATAAGCAGTTCTTC. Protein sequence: CASSPGSNKQFF.

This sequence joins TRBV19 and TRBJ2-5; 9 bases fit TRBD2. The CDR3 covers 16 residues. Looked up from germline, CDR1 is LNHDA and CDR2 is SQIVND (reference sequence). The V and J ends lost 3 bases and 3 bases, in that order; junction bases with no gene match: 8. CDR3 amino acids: CASSIPFSGRKETQYF. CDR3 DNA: TGTGCCAGTAGTATCCCTTTCAGCGGGAGGAAAGAGACCCAGTACTTC.

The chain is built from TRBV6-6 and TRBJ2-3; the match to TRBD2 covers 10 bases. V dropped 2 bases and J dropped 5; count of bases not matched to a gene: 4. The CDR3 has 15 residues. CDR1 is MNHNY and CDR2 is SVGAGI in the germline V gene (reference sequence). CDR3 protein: CASSYTSGEVDTQYF. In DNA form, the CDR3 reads TGTGCCAGCAGTTACACTAGCGGGGAAGTAGATACGCAGTATTTT.

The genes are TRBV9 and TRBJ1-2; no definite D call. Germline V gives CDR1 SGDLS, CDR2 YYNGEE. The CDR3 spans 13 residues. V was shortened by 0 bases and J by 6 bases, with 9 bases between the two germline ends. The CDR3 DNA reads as TGTGCCAGCAGCGTAGGAGGTGGTAATGGCTACACCTTC. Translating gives CASSVGGGNGYTF. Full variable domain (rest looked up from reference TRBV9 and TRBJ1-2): DSGVTQTPKHLITATGQRVTLRCSPRSGDLSVYWYQQSLDQGLQFLIQYYNGEERAKGNILERFSAQQFPDLHSELNLSSLELGDSALYFCASSVGGGNGYTFGSGTRLTVV.

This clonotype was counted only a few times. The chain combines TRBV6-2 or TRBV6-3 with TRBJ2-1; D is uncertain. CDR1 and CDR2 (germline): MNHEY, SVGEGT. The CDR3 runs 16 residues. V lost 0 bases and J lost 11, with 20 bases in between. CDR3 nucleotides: TGTGCCAGCAGTTACTCTTCCGCCCCCCTACAATTTCAGCAGTTCTTC. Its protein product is CASSYSSAPLQFQQFF.

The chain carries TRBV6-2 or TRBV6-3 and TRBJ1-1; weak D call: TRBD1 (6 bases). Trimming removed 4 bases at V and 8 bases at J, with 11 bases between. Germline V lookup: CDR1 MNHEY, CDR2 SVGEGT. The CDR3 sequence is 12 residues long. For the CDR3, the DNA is TGTGCCAGCAGTTTTGCTACAGGGGAAGCTTTCTTT. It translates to CASSFATGEAFF.

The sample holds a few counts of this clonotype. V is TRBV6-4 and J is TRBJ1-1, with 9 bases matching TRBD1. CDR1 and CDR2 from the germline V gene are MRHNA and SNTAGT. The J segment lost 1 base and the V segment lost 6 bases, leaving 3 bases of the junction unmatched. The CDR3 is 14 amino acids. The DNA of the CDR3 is TGTGCCAGCAGGGACAGGGGATCGAACACTGAAGCTTTCTTT. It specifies CASRDRGSNTEAFF.

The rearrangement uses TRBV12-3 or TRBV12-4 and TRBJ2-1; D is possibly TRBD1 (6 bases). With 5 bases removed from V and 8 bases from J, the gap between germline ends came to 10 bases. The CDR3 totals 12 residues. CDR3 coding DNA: TGTGCCAGCAGTACACAGGGCTATGAGCAGTTCTTC. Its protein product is CASSTQGYEQFF.

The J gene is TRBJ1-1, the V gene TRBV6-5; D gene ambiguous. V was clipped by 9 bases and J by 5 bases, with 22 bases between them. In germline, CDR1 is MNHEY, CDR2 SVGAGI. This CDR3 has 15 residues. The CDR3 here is CASYLPRLYGTEAFF. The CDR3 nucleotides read TGTGCCAGTTACCTACCCCGGCTCTACGGAACTGAAGCTTTCTTT.

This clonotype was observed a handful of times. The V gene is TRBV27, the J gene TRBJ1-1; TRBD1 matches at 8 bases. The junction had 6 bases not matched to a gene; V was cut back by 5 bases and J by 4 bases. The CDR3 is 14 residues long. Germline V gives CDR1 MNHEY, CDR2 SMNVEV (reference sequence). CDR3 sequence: CASSPGQAPTEAFF. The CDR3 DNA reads TGTGCCAGCAGTCCGGGACAGGCCCCCACTGAAGCTTTCTTT.

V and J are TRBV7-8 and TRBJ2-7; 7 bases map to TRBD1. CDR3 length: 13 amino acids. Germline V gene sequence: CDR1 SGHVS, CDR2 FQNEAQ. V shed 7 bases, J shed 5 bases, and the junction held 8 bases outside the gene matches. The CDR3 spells CASNVNRGNEQYF. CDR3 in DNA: TGTGCCAGCAACGTAAACAGGGGAAACGAGCAGTACTTC.

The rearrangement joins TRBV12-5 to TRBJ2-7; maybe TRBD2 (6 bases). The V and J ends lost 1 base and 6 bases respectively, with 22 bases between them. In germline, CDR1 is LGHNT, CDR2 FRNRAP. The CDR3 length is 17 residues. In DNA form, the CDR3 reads TGTGCTAGTGGTTTGGGCCCACGTGGAGGGTCGAGGGGCGAGCAGTACTTC. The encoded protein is CASGLGPRGGSRGEQYF.

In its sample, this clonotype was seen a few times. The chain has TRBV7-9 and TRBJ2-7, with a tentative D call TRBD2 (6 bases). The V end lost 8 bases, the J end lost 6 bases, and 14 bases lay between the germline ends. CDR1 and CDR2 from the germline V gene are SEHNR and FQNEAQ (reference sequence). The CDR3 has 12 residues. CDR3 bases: TGTGCCAGCGCCTTGGGGGGTGGCGAGCAGTACGTC. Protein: CASALGGGEQYV.

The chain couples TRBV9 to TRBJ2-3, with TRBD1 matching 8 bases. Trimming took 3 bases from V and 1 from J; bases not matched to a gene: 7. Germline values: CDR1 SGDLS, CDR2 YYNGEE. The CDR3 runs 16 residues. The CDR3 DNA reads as TGTGCCAGCAGCGGAGGACAGGGACCCGGCACAGATACGCAGTATTTT. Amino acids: CASSGGQGPGTDTQYF.

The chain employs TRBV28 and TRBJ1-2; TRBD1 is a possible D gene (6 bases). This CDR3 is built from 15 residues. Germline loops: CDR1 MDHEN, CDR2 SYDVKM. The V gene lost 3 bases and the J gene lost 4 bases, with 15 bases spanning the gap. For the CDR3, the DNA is TGTGCCAGCAGTTTCTTTATGGACAGAGTCTATGGCTACACCTTC. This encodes CASSFFMDRVYGYTF.

The DNA for the CDR3 is TGTGCCAGCAGTTACTCAAAGGGATGGTACGGCTACACCTTC. It yields the protein CASSYSKGWYGYTF. This chain connects TRBV6-6 to TRBJ1-2; unclear D gene. Germline CDR1 and CDR2: MNHNY and SVGAGI (reference sequence). The V gene lost 0 bases and the J gene lost 8 bases, with 13 bases spanning the gap. The CDR3 runs to 14 residues.

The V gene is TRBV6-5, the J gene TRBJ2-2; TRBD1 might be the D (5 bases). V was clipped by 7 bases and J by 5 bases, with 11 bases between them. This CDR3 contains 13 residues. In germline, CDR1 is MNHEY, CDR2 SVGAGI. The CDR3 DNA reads TGTGCCAGCACCTACCAGGGAACCGGGGAGCTGTTTTTT. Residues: CASTYQGTGELFF.

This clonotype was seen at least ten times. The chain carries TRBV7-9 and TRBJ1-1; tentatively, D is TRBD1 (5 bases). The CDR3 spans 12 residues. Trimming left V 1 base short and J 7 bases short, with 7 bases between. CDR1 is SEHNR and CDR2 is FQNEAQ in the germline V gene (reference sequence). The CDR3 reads CASSLGDGEAFF. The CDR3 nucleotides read TGTGCCAGCAGCTTAGGGGACGGTGAAGCTTTCTTT.

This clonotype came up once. CDR3 residues: CASGLVNTGTGTYNEQFF. CDR3 bases: TGTGCTAGTGGTTTGGTCAACACCGGGACAGGGACCTACAATGAGCAGTTCTTC. The chain links TRBV12-5 to TRBJ2-1; TRBD1 agrees at 9 bases. There are 18 residues in the CDR3. V gave up 0 bases and J gave up 2 bases; unmatched junction bases: 8. In germline, CDR1 is LGHNT, CDR2 FRNRAP.

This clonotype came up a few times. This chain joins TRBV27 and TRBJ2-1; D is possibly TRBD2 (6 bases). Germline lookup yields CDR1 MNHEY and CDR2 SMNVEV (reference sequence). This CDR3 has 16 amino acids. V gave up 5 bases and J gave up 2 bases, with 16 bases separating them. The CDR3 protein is CASSPIGLAPYNEQFF. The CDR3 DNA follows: TGTGCCAGCAGTCCCATAGGGCTAGCGCCCTACAATGAGCAGTTCTTC.

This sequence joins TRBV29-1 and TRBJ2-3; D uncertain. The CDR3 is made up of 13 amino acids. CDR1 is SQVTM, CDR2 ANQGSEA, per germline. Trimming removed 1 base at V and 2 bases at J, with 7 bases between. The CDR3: CSVEGGYTDTQYF. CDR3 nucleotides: TGCAGCGTTGAAGGGGGATACACAGATACGCAGTATTTT.

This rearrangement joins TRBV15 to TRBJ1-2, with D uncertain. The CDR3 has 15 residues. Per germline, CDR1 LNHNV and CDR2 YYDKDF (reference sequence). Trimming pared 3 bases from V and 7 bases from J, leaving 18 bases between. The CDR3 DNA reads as TGTGCCACCAGCAGGGATAGGACTGCTTCGGTTGGCTACACCTTC. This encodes CATSRDRTASVGYTF.

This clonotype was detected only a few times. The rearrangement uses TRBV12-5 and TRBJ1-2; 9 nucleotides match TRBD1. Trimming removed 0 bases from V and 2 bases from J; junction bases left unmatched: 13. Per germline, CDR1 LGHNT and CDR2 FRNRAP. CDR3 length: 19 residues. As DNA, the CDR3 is TGTGCTAGTGGTTTGGTTATTCAGTCGACCGGGACAGGGAACTATGGCTACACCTTC. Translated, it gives CASGLVIQSTGTGNYGYTF.